This T cell receptor beta chain was obtained from a study of T cell changes during pregnancy in multiple sclerosis. V was shortened by 0 bases and J by 5 bases, with 16 bases between the two germline ends. The CDR3 length is 16 residues. Germline V gene data show CDR1 as MNHNY and CDR2 as SVGAGI (reference sequence). Only in-frame clones appear in the TCRdb table, and some are missing; sequencing was by immunoSEQ multiplex PCR. The data hold roughly 80,000 clones, with approximately 90% observed a single time. The J gene is TRBJ2-5, the V gene TRBV6-6; the D gene is possibly TRBD1 (6 bases). The specimen comprised peripheral blood, sampled before pregnancy. The clonotype was recovered from a female donor with multiple sclerosis, enrolled in a pregnancy study. The CDR3 protein is CASSYSPVWTEETQYF. CDR3 DNA: TGTGCCAGCAGTTACTCTCCGGTGTGGACAGAGGAGACCCAGTACTTC.